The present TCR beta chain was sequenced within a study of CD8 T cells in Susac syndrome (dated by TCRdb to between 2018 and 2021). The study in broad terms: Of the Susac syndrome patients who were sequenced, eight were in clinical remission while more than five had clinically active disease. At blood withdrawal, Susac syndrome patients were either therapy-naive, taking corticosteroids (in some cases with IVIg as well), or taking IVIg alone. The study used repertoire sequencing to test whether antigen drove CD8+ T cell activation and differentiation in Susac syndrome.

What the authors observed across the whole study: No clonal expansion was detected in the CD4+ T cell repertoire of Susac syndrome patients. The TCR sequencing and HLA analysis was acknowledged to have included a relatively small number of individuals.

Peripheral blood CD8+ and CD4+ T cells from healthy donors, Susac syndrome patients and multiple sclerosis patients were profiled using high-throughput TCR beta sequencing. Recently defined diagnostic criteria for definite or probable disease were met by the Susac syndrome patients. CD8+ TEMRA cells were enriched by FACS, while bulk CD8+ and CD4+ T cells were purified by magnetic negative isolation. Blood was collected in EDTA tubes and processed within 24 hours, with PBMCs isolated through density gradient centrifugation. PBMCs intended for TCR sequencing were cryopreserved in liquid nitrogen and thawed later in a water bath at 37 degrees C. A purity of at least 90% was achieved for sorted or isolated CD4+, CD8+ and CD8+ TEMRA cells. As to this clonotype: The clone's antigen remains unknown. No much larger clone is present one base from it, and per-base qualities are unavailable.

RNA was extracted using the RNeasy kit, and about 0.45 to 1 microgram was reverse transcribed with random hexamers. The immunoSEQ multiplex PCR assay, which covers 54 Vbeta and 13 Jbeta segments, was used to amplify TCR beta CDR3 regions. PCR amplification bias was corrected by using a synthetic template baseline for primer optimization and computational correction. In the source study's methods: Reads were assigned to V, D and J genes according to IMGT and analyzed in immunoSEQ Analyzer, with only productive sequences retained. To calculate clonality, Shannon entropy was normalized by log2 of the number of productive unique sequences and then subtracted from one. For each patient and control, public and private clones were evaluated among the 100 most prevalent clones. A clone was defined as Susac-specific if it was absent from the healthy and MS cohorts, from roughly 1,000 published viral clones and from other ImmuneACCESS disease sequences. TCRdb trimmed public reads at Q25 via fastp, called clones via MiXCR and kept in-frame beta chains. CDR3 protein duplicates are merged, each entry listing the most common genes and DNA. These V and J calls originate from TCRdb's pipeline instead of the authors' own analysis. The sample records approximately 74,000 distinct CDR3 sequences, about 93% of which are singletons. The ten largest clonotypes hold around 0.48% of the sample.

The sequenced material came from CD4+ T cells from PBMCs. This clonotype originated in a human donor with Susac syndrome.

The CDR3 protein: CASSLSGNTIYF. At the DNA level, the sequence is TGTGCCAGTAGCCTGAGTGGAAACACCATATATTTT. Recombination joined TRBV19 with TRBJ1-3, with the D segment identity uncertain. The CDR1 and CDR2 encoded by the germline V gene (reference sequence) are LNHDA and SQIVND. The V and J ends are trimmed by 6 bases and 3 bases, leaving 6 bases between them. The CDR3 spans 12 residues, from the cysteine through the phenylalanine. CDR3 DNA is the only sequence kept; it has 36 bases, read in frame from the first base.